What follows are 11 T cell receptor beta chains derived from one specimen sequenced in a study of graft-versus-host responses after intestinal transplantation. Profiled with immunoSEQ multiplex PCR; TCRdb holds only in-frame clones, not every one. The data show roughly 11,000 clones, 80% to 85% seen once. Material: PBMCs, obtained 494 days after intestinal transplant. These receptors were collected from a human patient who received an intestinal transplant, so some T cells may come from the graft donor.

This sequence joins TRBV7-9 and TRBJ2-5; possibly TRBD1 for D (6 bases). The CDR3 is 14 residues long. CDR1 SEHNR and CDR2 FQNEAQ come from the germline V gene (reference sequence). V lost 5 bases and J lost 4, with 14 bases in between. CDR3 DNA: TGTGCCAGCAGCCCAGGGGCTCCTGGAGAGACCCAGTACTTC. Its protein product is CASSPGAPGETQYF. Together with reference TRBV7-9 and TRBJ2-5, the CDR3 gives the full variable domain: DTGVSQNPRHKITKRGQNVTFRCDPISEHNRLYWYRQTLGQGPEFLTYFQNEAQLEKSRLLSDRFSAERPKGSFSTLEIQRTEQGDSAMYLCASSPGAPGETQYFGPGTRLLVL.

This clone was counted a single time. The chain carries TRBV11-2 and TRBJ2-5, with TRBD2 matching over 12 bases. The CDR3 consists of 18 residues. Germline CDR1 and CDR2: SGHAT and FQNNGV. The trim removed 1 base at V and 5 bases at J, leaving 11 bases unmatched. The chain's CDR3 is CASSLGASGRAGEETQYF. The CDR3 DNA reads TGTGCCAGCAGCTTAGGGGCTAGCGGGAGGGCAGGAGAGGAGACCCAGTACTTC.

The chain employs TRBV10-2 and TRBJ2-7; possibly TRBD2 for D (5 bases). CDR3 length: 13 amino acids. CDR1 and CDR2 (germline): WSHSY, SAAADI. The ends were cut back, 3 bases at V and 4 bases at J, with 10 bases in the middle. The CDR3 DNA sequence: TGCGCCAGCAGTGACGGGGTCAGATACGAGCAGTACTTC. It is translated as CASSDGVRYEQYF.

The rearrangement uses TRBV29-1 and TRBJ1-2; D perhaps matches TRBD1 (5 bases). The CDR3 length is 15 residues. V shed 3 bases and J shed 6 bases, with 20 bases lying between them. Germline-derived CDR1 and CDR2 are SQVTM and ANQGSEA. The CDR3, as DNA: TGCAGCGTTGAGGACGAGGGACCATCTGGCAATGGCTACACCTTC. It codes for CSVEDEGPSGNGYTF.

The chain has TRBV18 and TRBJ1-3, with TRBD1 matching 7 bases. Germline V lookup: CDR1 KGHSH, CDR2 LQKENI. The CDR3 length is 15 residues. With 1 base clipped from V and 4 bases from J, the junction kept 4 bases outside the gene matches. The CDR3 DNA reads as TGTGCCAGCTCACCACAGGGGGCACGAGGAAACACCATATATTTT. This sequence encodes CASSPQGARGNTIYF. The complete variable domain, with remaining parts taken from reference TRBV18 and TRBJ1-3, reads NAGVMQNPRHLVRRRGQEARLRCSPMKGHSHVYWYRQLPEEGLKFMVYLQKENIIDESGMPKERFSAEFPKEGPSILRIQQVVRGDSAAYFCASSPQGARGNTIYFGEGSWLTVV.

In its sample, this clone was seen a few times. The chain joins TRBV6-5 to TRBJ2-1, with TRBD2 matching over 9 bases. This CDR3 is built from 15 residues. V lost 0 bases and J lost 4; bases outside the gene matches: 1. Germline CDR1 reads MNHEY; CDR2 reads SVGAGI. CDR3 in amino acids: CASSYSSGSYNEQFF. The DNA of the CDR3 is TGTGCCAGCAGTTACTCTAGCGGGAGTTACAATGAGCAGTTCTTC.

In its sample, this clone was seen once. The V gene is TRBV27, the J gene TRBJ2-1, with TRBD2 matching over 7 bases. The CDR3 length is 15 residues. CDR1 is MNHEY, CDR2 SMNVEV, per germline (reference sequence). Trimming removed 6 bases from V and 4 bases from J; junction bases left unmatched: 9. The CDR3 loop reads CASRNEAGSYNEQFF. CDR3 DNA sequence: TGTGCCAGCAGGAATGAAGCGGGAAGTTACAATGAGCAGTTCTTC.

The V call is TRBV30, the J call TRBJ2-5, with 7 bases matching TRBD1. Germline lookup yields CDR1 GTSNPN and CDR2 SVGIG (reference sequence). The junction had 7 bases not matched to a gene; V was cut back by 8 bases and J by 4 bases. The CDR3 spans 12 residues. The CDR3 is CARTGAGETQYF. CDR3 in DNA: TGTGCCCGCACAGGGGCCGGAGAGACCCAGTACTTC.

J is TRBJ2-1 and V is TRBV7-9; 11 nucleotides agree with TRBD2. The trim removed 2 bases at V and 10 bases at J, leaving 7 bases unmatched. Germline V gene sequence: CDR1 SEHNR, CDR2 FQNEAQ (reference sequence). The CDR3 length is 15 residues. The CDR3: CASSLIRLAGGEQFF. CDR3 sequence (DNA): TGTGCCAGCAGCTTAATAAGGCTAGCGGGAGGCGAGCAGTTCTTC. Full variable domain (outside the CDR3, taken from reference TRBV7-9 and TRBJ2-1): DTGVSQNPRHKITKRGQNVTFRCDPISEHNRLYWYRQTLGQGPEFLTYFQNEAQLEKSRLLSDRFSAERPKGSFSTLEIQRTEQGDSAMYLCASSLIRLAGGEQFFGPGTRLTVL.

The CDR3 loop reads CASSLVGGPGVQHF. In DNA form, the CDR3 reads TGTGCCAGCAGCTTGGTCGGGGGCCCGGGGGTCCAGCATTTT. The J gene is TRBJ1-5, the V gene TRBV7-8; a weak D match, TRBD1 (6 bases). V lost 3 bases to trimming and J lost 12 bases, with 18 bases between them. Germline V gene lookup returns CDR1 SGHVS and CDR2 FQNEAQ. This CDR3 is 14 amino acids long.

The chain recombines TRBV6-1 with TRBJ1-6, with a tentative D call TRBD1 (5 bases). The CDR3 sequence is 15 residues long. Germline lookup yields CDR1 MNHNS and CDR2 SASEGT. V lost 2 bases, J lost 12 bases, and 17 bases lay in between. DNA of the CDR3: TGTGCCAGCAGTGAAATGGGGAGGGGCTCAGAACCCCTCCACTTT. Encoded protein: CASSEMGRGSEPLHF.